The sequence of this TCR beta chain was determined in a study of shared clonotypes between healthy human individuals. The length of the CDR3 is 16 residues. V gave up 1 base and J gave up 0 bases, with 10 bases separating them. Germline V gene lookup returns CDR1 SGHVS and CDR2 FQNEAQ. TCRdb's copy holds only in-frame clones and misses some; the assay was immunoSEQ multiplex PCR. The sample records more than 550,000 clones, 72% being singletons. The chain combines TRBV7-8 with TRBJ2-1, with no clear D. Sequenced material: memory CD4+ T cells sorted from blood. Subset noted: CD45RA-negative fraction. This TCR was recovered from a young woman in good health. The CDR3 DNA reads TGTGCCAGCAGCTTAGTTTTACTAAGCTCCTACAATGAGCAGTTCTTC. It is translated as CASSLVLLSSYNEQFF.